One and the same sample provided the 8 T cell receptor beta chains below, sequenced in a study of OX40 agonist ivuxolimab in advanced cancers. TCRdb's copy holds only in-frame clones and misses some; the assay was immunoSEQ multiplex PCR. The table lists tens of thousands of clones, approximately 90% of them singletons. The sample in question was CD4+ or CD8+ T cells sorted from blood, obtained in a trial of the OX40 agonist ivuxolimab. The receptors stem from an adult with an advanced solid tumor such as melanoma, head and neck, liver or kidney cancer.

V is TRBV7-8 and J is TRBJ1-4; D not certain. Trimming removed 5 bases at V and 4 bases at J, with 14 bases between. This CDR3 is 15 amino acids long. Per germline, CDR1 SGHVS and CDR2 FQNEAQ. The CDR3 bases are TGTGCCAGCAGCATCCAAACCGGTCGTAATGAAAAACTGTTTTTT. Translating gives CASSIQTGRNEKLFF.

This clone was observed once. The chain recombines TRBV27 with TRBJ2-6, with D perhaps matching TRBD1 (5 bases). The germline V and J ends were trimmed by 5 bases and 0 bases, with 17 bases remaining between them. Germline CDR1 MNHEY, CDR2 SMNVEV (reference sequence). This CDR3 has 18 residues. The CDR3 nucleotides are TGTGCCAGCAGTCCACGGACAAGTCGACCCTCTGGGGCCAACGTCCTGACTTTC. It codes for CASSPRTSRPSGANVLTF.

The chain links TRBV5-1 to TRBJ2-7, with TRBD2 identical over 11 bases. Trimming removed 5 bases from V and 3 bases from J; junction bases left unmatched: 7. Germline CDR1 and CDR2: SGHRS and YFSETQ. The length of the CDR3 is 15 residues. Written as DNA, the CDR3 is TGCGCCAGCAGACCGCTAGCGGGAGGCATCTACGAGCAGTACTTC. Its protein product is CASRPLAGGIYEQYF.

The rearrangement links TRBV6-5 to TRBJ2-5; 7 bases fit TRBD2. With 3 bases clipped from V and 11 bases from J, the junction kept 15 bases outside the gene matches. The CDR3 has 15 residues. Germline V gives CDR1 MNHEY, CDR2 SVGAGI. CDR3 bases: TGTGCCAGCAGTTATTCCTCGACTAGCCGGCGAGAGCAGTACTTC. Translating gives CASSYSSTSRREQYF.

The CDR3 sequence: CASSIRGETQYF. The CDR3 DNA follows: TGTGCCAGTAGTATTAGGGGAGAGACCCAGTACTTC. This chain uses TRBV19 with TRBJ2-5; weak D call: TRBD1 (5 bases). The CDR3 is 12 amino acids. The germline V gene has CDR1 LNHDA and CDR2 SQIVND (reference sequence). V was pared by 3 bases and J by 4 bases, with 6 bases between. Drawing the rest from reference TRBV19 and TRBJ2-5, the complete variable domain is DGGITQSPKYLFRKEGQNVTLSCEQNLNHDAMYWYRQDPGQGLRLIYYSQIVNDFQKGDIAEGYSVSREKKESFPLTVTSAQKNPTAFYLCASSIRGETQYFGPGTRLLVL.

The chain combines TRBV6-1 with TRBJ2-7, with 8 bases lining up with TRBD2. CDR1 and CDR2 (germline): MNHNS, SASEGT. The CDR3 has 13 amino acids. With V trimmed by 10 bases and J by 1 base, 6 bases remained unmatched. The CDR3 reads CATVGGGSYEQYF. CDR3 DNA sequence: TGTGCCACTGTCGGGGGGGGTTCCTACGAGCAGTACTTC.

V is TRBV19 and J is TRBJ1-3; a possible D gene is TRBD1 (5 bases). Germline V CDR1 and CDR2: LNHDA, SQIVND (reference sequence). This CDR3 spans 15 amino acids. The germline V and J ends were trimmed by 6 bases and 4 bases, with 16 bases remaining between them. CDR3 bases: TGTGCCAGTAGCCCCGTCCAGGGTGACGGAAACACCATATATTTT. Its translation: CASSPVQGDGNTIYF.

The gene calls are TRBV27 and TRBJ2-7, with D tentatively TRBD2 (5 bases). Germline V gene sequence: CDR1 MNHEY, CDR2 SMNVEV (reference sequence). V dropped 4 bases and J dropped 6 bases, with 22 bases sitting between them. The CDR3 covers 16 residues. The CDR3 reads CASSSIVRWEKSEQYF. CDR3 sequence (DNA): TGTGCCAGCAGTTCCATTGTCCGATGGGAGAAGAGCGAGCAGTACTTC.